This T cell receptor beta chain stems from a study of tumor-infiltrating lymphocytes in primary liver carcinoma. Study conclusions and caveats: Researchers report that only about 7-24% of top clones turned up in all five tumor regions. Tumors had a top-250-clone fraction that was significantly higher than blood (p = 0.039).

The study co-extracted DNA and RNA from 20-30 mg of unsorted bulk tissue. Patients had primary liver carcinoma treated by surgical resection. Germline V gene sequence: CDR1 SGHAT, CDR2 FQNNGV. The CDR3 length equals 17 residues, ends included. This clonotype was picked up one time. Its antigen is not known. Without the conserved terminal phenylalanine or tryptophan, this CDR3 likely stems from a read error. The limits of the CDR3 on the DNA are not certain, so only TCRdb's listed CDR3 is given. From around 0.5 ug total RNA, TCR beta cDNA was generated with a primer in the constant region. Sequencing libraries for TCR beta derived from three nested multiplex PCR rounds that used slightly modified ARM-PCR. A C-beta reverse primer was combined with TRBV1-TRBV30 forward primers in the first two PCR rounds, and each round had about 10 cycles. TCRdb re-called the multiplex PCR reads with MiXCR, one entry per CDR3 protein. The sample lists some 21,000 distinct CDR3 sequences, over 60% seen once, with over 35% in the top ten.

The receptor's source is a woman aged 30 to 39 with primary liver carcinoma and hepatitis B virus infection. The V and J genes are TRBV11-2 and TRBJ2-1; the table's D gene call, TRBD2, was not cross checked with the DNA. Sequencing was performed on liver tumor tissue from sampling region 1. Subset defined: tumor region T1, superior pole. CDR3 sequence reads: CASSLTSGMFPGDEQFL.